The present T cell receptor (beta chain) was sequenced within a study of cytomegalovirus exposure and HLA in healthy donors. Findings and limits, study-wide: The authors later found TCR association rates varying by HLA locus, with DRB1 most and HLA-C fewest.

Trimming removed 5 bases from V and 5 bases from J; junction bases left unmatched: 6. Germline CDR1 and CDR2: MNHNS and SASEGT. The CDR3 extends over 14 amino acids. Primers: 60 Vbeta forward and 13 Jbeta reverse. Here immunoSEQ multiplex PCR was the method, and the copy in TCRdb shows in-frame clones only, minus some. The table lists some 150,000 clones, 75% of them singletons. Note on this clone: Its target is unknown.

This clonotype was obtained from a man younger than 45 in good health and CMV-seronegative. The sequenced sample was PBMCs. The chain recombines TRBV6-1 with TRBJ1-5, with TRBD1 matching over 7 bases. CDR3: CASSSRQGHQPQHF. In nucleotides, the CDR3 is TGTGCCAGCAGTTCGCGACAGGGCCATCAGCCCCAGCATTTT.